This T cell receptor beta chain was recorded in a study of blood T cell repertoires in COVID-19. Looking at the study overall: The United States, Italy and Spain provided the acute and convalescent COVID-19 samples. Sample material is recorded as cDNA or gDNA derived from T cells, B-cell-depleted T cells, or PBMCs.

Using immunoSEQ multiplex PCR, the repertoire was profiled, and TCRdb retains in-frame clones only, with some absent. The table includes about 70,000 clones, 87% detected once. Per the germline V gene, CDR1 is MNHNS and CDR2 is SASEGT. V shed 3 bases, J shed 4 bases, and the junction held 12 bases outside the gene matches. CDR3 size: 16 residues. The sample consisted of peripheral blood. J is TRBJ2-7 and V is TRBV6-1; 7 bases are shared with TRBD2. This TCR was recovered from a young woman with acute or convalescent COVID-19. Here the CDR3 DNA reads TGTGCCAGCAGTGATGGGAGGGGACCGTCTTGGTACGAGCAGTACTTC. Protein: CASSDGRGPSWYEQYF.